Included here is one T cell receptor beta chain sequence, with context. No antigen is known for it. The sample is drawn from a study of cytomegalovirus exposure and HLA in healthy donors. General study findings and limits: One cluster of highly shared sequence variants probably arose as a sequencing artifact. Whilst most TCR sequences proved rare, a subset of public TCRs occurred across many donors.

The PCR made use of 60 Vbeta and 13 Jbeta primers. Authors' analysis steps: Later work found 80 million or so unique TCR beta chains, with around 10 million shared. Assay: immunoSEQ multiplex PCR; the TCRdb copy retains only in-frame clones and omits some. Clone size and the V and J calls come from that table; the DNA yielded D and trimming. The sample shows 140,000 or so clones, roughly 85% of them seen only once. Material for sequencing was PBMCs. The TCR comes from a woman in her twenties or thirties in good health and CMV-seronegative.

CDR3 sequence reads: CASSPSQGANYGYTF. For the CDR3, the DNA is TGTGCCAGCAGCCCATCGCAGGGCGCTAACTATGGCTACACCTTC. This chain links TRBV4-2 with TRBJ1-2; tentatively, D is TRBD1 (5 bases). V was shortened by 4 bases and J by 0 bases, with 12 bases between the two germline ends. Germline assignment: CDR1 LGHNA and CDR2 YNFKEQ. The CDR3 spans 15 residues.